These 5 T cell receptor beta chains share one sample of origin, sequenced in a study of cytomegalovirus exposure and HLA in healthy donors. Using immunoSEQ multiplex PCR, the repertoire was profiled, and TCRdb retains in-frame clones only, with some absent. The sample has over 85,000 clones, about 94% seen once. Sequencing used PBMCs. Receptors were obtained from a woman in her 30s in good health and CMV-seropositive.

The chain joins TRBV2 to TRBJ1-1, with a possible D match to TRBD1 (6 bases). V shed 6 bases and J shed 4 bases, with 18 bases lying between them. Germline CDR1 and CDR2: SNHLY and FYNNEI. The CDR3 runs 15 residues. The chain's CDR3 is CASREKTGMSTEAFF. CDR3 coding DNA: TGTGCCAGCAGAGAAAAAACAGGGATGAGCACTGAAGCTTTCTTT.

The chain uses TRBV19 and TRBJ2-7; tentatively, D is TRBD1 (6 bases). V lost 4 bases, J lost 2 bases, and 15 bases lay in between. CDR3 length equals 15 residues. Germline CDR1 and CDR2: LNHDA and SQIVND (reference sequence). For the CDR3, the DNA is TGTGCCAGTAGTAAACGAGGGGGAGAGGCCTACGAGCAGTACTTC. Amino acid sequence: CASSKRGGEAYEQYF. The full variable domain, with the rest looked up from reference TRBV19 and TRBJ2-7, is DGGITQSPKYLFRKEGQNVTLSCEQNLNHDAMYWYRQDPGQGLRLIYYSQIVNDFQKGDIAEGYSVSREKKESFPLTVTSAQKNPTAFYLCASSKRGGEAYEQYFGPGTRLTVT.

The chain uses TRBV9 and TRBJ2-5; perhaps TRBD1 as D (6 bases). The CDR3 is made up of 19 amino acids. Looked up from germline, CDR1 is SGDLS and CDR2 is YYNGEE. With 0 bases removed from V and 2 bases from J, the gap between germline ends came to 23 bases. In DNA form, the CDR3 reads TGTGCCAGCAGCGTAGCCCCAAACCCGGACCGGACAGCACAAGAGACCCAGTACTTC. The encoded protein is CASSVAPNPDRTAQETQYF.

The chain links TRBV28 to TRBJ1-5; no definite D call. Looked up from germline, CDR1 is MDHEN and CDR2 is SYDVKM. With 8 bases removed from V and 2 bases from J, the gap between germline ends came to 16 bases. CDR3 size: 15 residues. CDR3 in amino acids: CASCPRHPGNQPQHF. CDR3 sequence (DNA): TGTGCCAGCTGTCCTCGACATCCCGGCAATCAGCCCCAGCATTTT.

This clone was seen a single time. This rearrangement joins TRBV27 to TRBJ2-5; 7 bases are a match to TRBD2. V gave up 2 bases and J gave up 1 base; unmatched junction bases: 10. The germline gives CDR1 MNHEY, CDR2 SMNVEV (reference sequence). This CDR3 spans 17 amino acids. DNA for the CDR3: TGTGCCAGCAGTTTAAGGGGAGCGGGAACACTCCAAGAGACCCAGTACTTC. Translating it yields CASSLRGAGTLQETQYF.